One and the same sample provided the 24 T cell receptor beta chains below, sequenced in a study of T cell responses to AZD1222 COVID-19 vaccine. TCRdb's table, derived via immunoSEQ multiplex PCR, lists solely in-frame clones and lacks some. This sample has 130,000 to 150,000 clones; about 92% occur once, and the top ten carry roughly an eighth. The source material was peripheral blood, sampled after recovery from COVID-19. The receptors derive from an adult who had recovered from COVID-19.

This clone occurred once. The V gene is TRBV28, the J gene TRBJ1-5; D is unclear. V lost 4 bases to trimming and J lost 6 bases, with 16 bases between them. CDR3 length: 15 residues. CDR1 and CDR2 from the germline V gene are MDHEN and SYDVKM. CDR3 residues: CASSSQSPVVQPQHF. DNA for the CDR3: TGTGCCAGCAGTTCCCAGTCGCCAGTCGTTCAGCCCCAGCATTTT.

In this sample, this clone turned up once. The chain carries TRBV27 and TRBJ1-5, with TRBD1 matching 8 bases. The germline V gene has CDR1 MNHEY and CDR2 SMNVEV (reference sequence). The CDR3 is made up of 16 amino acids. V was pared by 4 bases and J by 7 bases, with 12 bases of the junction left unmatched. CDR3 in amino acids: CASSYRAGGAKQPQHF. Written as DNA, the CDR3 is TGTGCCAGCAGTTACCGGGCAGGGGGCGCAAAACAGCCCCAGCATTTT.

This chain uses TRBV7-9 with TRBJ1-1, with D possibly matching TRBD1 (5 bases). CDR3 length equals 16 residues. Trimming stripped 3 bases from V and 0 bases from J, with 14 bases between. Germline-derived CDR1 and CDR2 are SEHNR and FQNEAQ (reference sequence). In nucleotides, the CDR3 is TGTGCCAGCAGCTTCAATCCGGGGACGGTGAACACTGAAGCTTTCTTT. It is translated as CASSFNPGTVNTEAFF. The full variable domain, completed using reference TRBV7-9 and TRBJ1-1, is DTGVSQNPRHKITKRGQNVTFRCDPISEHNRLYWYRQTLGQGPEFLTYFQNEAQLEKSRLLSDRFSAERPKGSFSTLEIQRTEQGDSAMYLCASSFNPGTVNTEAFFGQGTRLTVV.

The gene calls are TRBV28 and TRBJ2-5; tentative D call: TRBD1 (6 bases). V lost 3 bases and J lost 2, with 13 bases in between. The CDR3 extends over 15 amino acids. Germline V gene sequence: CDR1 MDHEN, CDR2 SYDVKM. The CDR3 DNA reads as TGTGCCAGCAGTTTTGGGGAAGGACAGCAAGAGACCCAGTACTTC. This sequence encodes CASSFGEGQQETQYF.

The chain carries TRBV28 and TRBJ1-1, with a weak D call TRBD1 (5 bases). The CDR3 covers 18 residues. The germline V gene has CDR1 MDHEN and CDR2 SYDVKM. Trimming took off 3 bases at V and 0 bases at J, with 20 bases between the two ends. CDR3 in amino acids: CASSFNPGYLTLNTEAFF. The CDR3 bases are TGTGCCAGCAGTTTTAACCCAGGGTACCTTACCCTGAACACTGAAGCTTTCTTT.

CDR3: CASSPTTTYEQYF. For the CDR3, the DNA is TGTGCCAGCAGCCCAACAACTACCTACGAGCAGTACTTC. The chain uses TRBV9 and TRBJ2-7, with D unresolved. Germline lookup yields CDR1 SGDLS and CDR2 YYNGEE. V was cut by 4 bases and J by 2 bases, with 10 bases left in between. This CDR3 contains 13 residues.

The CDR3 DNA sequence: TGTGCCAGCAGCAAAGTGGTTGACAGGTCCAATTCACCCCTCCACTTT. Translation gives CASSKVVDRSNSPLHF. The J gene is TRBJ1-6, the V gene TRBV21-1; TRBD1, the table's D call, was not compared with the DNA. TRBV21-1 is tagged as a pseudogene. The CDR3 loop spans 16 amino acids.

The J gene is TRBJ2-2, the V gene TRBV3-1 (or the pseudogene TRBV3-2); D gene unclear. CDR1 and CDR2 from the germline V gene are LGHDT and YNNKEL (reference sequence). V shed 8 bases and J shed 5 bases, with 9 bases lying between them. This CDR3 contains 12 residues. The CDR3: CASGYGTGELFF. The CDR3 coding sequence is TGTGCCAGCGGATATGGAACCGGGGAGCTGTTTTTT.

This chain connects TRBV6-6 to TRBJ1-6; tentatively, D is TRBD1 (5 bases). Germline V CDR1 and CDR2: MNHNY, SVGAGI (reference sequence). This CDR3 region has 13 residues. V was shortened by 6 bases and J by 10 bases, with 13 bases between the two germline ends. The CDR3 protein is CASSQFEGSPLHF. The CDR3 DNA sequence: TGTGCCAGCAGCCAATTTGAGGGGTCACCCCTCCACTTT.

The CDR3 loop reads CASSLTQGAGELFF. Here the CDR3 DNA reads TGTGCCAGCAGCCTCACCCAGGGTGCCGGGGAGCTGTTTTTT. The chain employs TRBV6-4 and TRBJ2-2; a possible D gene is TRBD1 (5 bases). This CDR3 region has 14 residues. V gave up 6 bases and J gave up 6 bases, with 14 bases separating them. Germline CDR1 is MRHNA and CDR2 is SNTAGT.

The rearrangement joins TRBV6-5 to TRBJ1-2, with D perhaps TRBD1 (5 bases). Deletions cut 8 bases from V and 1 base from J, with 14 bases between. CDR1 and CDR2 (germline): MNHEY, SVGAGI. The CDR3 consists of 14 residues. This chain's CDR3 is CASRGAGNNYGYTF. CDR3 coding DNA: TGTGCCAGCCGAGGGGCGGGAAATAACTATGGCTACACCTTC.

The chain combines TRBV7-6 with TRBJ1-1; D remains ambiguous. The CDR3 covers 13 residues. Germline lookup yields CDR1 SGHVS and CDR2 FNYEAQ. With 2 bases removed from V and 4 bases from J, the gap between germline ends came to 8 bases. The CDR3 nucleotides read TGTGCCAGCAGCTTAACAGAGGGCACTGAAGCTTTCTTT. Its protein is CASSLTEGTEAFF.

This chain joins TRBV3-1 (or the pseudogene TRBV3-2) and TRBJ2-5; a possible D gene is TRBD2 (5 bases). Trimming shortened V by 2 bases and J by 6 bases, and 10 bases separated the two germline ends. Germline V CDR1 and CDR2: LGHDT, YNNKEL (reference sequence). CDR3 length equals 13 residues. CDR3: CASSQQRLQTQYF. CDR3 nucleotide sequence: TGTGCCAGCAGCCAACAGCGGCTTCAGACCCAGTACTTC.

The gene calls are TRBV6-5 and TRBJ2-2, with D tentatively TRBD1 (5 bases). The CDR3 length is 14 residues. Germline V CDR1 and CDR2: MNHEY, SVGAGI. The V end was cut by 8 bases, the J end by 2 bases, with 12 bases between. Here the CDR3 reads CASGRDGNTGELFF. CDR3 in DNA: TGTGCCAGCGGCAGGGATGGTAACACCGGGGAGCTGTTTTTT.

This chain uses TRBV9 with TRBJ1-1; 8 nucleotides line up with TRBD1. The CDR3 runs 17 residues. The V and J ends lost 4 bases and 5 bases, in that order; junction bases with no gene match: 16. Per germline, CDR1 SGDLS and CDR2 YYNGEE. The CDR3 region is CASSPGQAVYFKTEAFF. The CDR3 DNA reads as TGTGCCAGCAGCCCGGGACAGGCGGTTTACTTTAAGACTGAAGCTTTCTTT.

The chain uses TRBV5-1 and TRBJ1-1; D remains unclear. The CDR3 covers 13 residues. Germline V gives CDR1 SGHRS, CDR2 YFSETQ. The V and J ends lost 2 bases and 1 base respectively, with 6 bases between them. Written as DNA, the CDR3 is TGCGCCAGCAGCTTAGGAGGGAACACTGAAGCTTTCTTT. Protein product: CASSLGGNTEAFF.

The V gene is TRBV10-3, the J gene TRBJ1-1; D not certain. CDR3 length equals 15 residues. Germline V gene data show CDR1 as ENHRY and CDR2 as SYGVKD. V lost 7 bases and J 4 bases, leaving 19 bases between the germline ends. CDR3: CAIKQRAVGGTEAFF. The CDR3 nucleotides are TGTGCCATCAAGCAGAGGGCAGTTGGAGGCACTGAAGCTTTCTTT.

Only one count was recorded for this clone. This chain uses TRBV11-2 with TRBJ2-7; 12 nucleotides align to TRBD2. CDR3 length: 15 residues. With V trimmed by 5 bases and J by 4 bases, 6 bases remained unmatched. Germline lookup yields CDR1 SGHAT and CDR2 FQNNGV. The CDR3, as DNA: TGTGCCAGCAGCCTTCCGGGACTAGCGGGTTACGAGCAGTACTTC. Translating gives CASSLPGLAGYEQYF.

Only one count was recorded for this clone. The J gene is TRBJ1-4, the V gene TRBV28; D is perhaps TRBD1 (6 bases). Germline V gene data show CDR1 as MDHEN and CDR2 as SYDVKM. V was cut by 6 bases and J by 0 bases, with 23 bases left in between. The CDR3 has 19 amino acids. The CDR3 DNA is TGTGCCAGCAGCGAGTTAAGGGGGAAGAATTCGTCAACTAATGAAAAACTGTTTTTT. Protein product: CASSELRGKNSSTNEKLFF.

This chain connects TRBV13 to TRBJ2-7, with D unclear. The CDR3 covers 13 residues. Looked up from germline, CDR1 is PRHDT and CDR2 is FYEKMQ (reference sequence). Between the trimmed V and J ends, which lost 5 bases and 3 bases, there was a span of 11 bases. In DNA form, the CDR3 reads TGTGCCAGCAGCCCCAAGCCCCGCTACGAGCAGTACTTC. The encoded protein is CASSPKPRYEQYF.

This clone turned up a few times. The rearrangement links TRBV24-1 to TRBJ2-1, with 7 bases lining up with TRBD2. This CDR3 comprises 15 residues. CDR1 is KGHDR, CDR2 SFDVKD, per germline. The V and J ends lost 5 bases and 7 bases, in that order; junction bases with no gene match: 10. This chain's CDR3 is CATSVAGVRENEQFF. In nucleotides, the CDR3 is TGTGCCACCAGTGTGGCGGGAGTAAGGGAAAATGAGCAGTTCTTC.

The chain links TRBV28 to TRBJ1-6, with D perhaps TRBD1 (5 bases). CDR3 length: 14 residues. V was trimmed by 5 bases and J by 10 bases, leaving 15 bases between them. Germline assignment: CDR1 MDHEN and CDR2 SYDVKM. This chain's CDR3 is CASSPDGRGSPLHF. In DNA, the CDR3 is TGTGCCAGCAGTCCCGATGGAAGGGGCTCACCCCTCCACTTT.

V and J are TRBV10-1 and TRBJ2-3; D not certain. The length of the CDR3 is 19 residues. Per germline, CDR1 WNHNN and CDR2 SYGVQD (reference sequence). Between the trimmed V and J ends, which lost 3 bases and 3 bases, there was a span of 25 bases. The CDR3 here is CASSDSRLRPQSPTDTQYF. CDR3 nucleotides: TGCGCCAGCAGTGATTCAAGATTGAGGCCACAGAGTCCTACAGATACGCAGTATTTT.

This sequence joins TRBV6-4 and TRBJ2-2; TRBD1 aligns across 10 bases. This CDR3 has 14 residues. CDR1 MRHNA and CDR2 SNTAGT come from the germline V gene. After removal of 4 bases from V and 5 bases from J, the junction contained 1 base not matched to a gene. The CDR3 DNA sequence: TGTGCCAGCAGTGTGGGACAGGGGACCGGGGAGCTGTTTTTT. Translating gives CASSVGQGTGELFF.